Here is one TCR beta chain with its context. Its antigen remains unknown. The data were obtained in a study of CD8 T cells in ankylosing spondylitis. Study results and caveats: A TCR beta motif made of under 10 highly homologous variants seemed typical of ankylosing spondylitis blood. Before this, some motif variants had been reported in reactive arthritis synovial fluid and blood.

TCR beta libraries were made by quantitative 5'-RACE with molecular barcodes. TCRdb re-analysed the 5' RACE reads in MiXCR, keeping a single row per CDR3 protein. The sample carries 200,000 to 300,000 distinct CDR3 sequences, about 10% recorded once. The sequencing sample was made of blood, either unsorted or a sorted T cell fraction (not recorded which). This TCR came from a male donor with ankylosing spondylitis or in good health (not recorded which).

Here the CDR3 reads CASSLAGSTNEKLFF. CDR3 sequence (DNA): TGTGCCAGCAGCTTAGCGGGGTCAACTAATGAAAAACTGTTTTTT. The rearrangement uses TRBV7-2 and TRBJ1-4; unclear D gene. The length of the CDR3 is 15 residues. Looked up from germline, CDR1 is SGHTA and CDR2 is FQGNSA. V was pared by 0 bases and J by 0 bases, with 5 bases between.